This TCR beta chain was sequenced in a study of PD-L1 blockade in urothelial cancer. Study background: The authors examined blood 3 weeks (second dose) and 6 weeks after treatment start. Blood samples contained a median 141,255 T cells. Study outcomes and limitations: Stronger expansion of tumor-associated clones in blood at 3 weeks distinguished durable-benefit patients. Below-median pretreatment blood TCR clonality predicted better survival.

In the case of this clone: Its antigen is as yet unknown.

As for time point: peripheral blood 6 weeks after treatment start. Sequencing used immunoSEQ multiplex PCR; TCRdb keeps in-frame clones, though not all of them. This sample has 120,000 or so clones, with roughly 82% found just once. Material: PBMCs, obtained around atezolizumab (anti-PD-L1) treatment. The TCR was taken from a man over 45 with urothelial cancer.

CDR3 in amino acids: CASRPLTVSYEQYF. DNA for the CDR3: TGTGCCAGCAGACCCCTGACAGTGTCCTACGAGCAGTACTTC. The chain couples TRBV28 to TRBJ2-7; possible D gene TRBD1, 5 bases. The germline CDR1 and CDR2 sequences are MDHEN and SYDVKM. Trimming left V 6 bases short and J 1 base short, with 13 bases between. The CDR3 length is 14 residues.